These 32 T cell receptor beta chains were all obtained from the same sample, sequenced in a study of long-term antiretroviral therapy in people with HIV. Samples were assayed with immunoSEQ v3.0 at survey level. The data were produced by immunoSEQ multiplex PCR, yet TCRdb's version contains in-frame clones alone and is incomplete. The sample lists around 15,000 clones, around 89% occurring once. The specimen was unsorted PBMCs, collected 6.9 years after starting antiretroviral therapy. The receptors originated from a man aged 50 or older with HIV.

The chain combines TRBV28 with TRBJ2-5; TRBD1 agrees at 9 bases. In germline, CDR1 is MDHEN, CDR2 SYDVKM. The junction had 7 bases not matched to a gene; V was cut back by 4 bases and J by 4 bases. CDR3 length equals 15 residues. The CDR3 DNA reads TGTGCCAGCAGTTCTGGGGGACAGGGAGGAGAGACCCAGTACTTC. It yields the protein CASSSGGQGGETQYF. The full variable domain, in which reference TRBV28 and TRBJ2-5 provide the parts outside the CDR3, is DVKVTQSSRYLVKRTGEKVFLECVQDMDHENMFWYRQDPGLGLRLIYFSYDVKMKEKGDIPEGYSVSREKKERFSLILESASTNQTSMYLCASSSGGQGGETQYFGPGTRLLVL.

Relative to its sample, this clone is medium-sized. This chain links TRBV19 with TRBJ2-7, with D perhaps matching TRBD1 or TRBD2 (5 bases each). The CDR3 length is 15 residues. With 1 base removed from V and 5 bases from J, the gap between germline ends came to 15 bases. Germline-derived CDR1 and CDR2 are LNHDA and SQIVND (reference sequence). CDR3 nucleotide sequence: TGTGCCAGTAGTATAGGGGACGGATCAATCGACGAGCAGTACTTC. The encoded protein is CASSIGDGSIDEQYF.

CDR3 nucleotides: TGTGCCAGCAGCTTAAGCGAGAGGAACTACGAGCAGTACTTC. Protein: CASSLSERNYEQYF. V gene TRBV7-6 combines with J gene TRBJ2-7, with D unclear. The germline V gene encodes CDR1 SGHVS and CDR2 FNYEAQ. The ends were cut back, 2 bases at V and 3 bases at J, with 11 bases in the middle. CDR3 length equals 14 residues.

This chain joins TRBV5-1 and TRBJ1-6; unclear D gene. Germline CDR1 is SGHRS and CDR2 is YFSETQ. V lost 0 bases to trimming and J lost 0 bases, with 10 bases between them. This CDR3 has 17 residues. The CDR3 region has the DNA TGCGCCAGCAGCTTGGGGCAGCTCAGCTCCTATAATTCACCCCTCCACTTT. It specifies CASSLGQLSSYNSPLHF.

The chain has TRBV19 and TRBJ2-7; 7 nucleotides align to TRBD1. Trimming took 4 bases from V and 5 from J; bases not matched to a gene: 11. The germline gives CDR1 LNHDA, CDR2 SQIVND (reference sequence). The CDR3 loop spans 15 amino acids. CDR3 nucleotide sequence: TGTGCCAGTAGTAATAGTGACAGGGCGTCTCACGAGCAGTACTTC. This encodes CASSNSDRASHEQYF.

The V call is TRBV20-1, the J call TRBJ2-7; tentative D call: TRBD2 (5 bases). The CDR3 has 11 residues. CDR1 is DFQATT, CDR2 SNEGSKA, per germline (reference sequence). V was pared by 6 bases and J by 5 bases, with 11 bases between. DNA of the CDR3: TGCAGTGCCCCTCGGGGAGACGAGCAGTACTTC. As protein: CSAPRGDEQYF.

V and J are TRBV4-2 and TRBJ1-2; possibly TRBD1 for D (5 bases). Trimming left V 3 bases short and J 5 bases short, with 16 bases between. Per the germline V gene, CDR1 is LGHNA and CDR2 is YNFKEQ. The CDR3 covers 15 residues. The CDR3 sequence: CASSQAPGIEYGYTF. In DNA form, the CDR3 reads TGTGCCAGCAGCCAGGCCCCAGGGATTGAGTATGGCTACACCTTC.

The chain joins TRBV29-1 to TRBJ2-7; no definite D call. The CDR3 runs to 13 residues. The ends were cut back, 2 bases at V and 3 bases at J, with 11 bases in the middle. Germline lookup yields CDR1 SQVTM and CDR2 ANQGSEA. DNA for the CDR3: TGCAGCGTTGAACTCCGAAACAGCTACGAGCAGTACTTC. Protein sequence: CSVELRNSYEQYF.

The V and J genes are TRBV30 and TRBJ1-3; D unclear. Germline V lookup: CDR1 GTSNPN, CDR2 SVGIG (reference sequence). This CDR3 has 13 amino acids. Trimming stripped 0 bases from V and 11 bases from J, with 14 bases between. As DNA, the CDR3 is TGTGCCTGGAGTGTACTGGCTGAACGGCCCATATATTTT. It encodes CAWSVLAERPIYF.

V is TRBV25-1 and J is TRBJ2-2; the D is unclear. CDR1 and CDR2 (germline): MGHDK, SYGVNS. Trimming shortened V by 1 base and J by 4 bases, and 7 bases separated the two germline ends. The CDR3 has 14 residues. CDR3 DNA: TGTGCCAGCAGTGAATTTAGTCTCACCGGGGAGCTGTTTTTT. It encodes CASSEFSLTGELFF.

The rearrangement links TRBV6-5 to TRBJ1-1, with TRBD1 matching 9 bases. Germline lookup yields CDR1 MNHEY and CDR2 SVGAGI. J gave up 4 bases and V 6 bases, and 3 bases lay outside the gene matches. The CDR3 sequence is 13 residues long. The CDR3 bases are TGTGCCAGCAGAGGGACAGGGCGCACTGAAGCTTTCTTT. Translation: CASRGTGRTEAFF.

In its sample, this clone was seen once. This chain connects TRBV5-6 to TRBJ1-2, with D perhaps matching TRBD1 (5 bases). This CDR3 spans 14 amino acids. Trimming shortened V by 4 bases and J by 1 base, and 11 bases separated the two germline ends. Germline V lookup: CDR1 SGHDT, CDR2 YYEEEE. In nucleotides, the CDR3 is TGTGCCAGCAGCGAGGGACGTTTTAACTATGGCTACACCTTC. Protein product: CASSEGRFNYGYTF.

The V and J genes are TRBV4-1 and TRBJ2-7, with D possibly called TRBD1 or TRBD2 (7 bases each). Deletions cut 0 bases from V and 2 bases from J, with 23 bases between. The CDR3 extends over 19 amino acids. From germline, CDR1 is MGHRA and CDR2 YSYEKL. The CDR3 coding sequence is TGCGCCAGCAGCCAAGAAACAGGGGCCGGGTTGGGGACTACCTACGAGCAGTACTTC. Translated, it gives CASSQETGAGLGTTYEQYF.

CDR3 loop: CASSLSDLTNEKLFF. For the CDR3, the DNA is TGTGCCAGCAGTTTATCTGACTTGACTAATGAAAAACTGTTTTTT. The rearrangement links TRBV28 to TRBJ1-4; D not resolved. The V end lost 1 base, the J end lost 2 bases, and 8 bases lay between the germline ends. The CDR3 is made up of 15 amino acids. CDR1 is MDHEN and CDR2 is SYDVKM in the germline V gene.

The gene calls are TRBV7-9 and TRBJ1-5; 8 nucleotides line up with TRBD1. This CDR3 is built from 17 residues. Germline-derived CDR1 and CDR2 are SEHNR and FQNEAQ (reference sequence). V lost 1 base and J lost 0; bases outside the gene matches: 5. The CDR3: CASSLGTGPYSNQPQHF. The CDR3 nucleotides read TGTGCCAGCAGCTTAGGGACAGGGCCTTATAGCAATCAGCCCCAGCATTTT.

As DNA, the CDR3 is TGTGCCAGCAGTTATGAAGGAGAAAAACTGTTTTTT. Translated, it gives CASSYEGEKLFF. The chain employs TRBV6-5 and TRBJ1-4; no reliable D call. The V and J ends lost 3 bases and 8 bases respectively, with 7 bases between them. The CDR3 totals 12 residues. The germline gives CDR1 MNHEY, CDR2 SVGAGI.

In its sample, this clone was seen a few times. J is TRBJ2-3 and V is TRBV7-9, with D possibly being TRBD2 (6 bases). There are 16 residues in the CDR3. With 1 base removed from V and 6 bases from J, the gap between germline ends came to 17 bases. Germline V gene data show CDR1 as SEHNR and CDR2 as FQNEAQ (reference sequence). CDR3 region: CASSLVAGPPHDTQYF. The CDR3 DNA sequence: TGTGCCAGCAGCTTAGTGGCGGGACCCCCCCACGATACGCAGTATTTT.

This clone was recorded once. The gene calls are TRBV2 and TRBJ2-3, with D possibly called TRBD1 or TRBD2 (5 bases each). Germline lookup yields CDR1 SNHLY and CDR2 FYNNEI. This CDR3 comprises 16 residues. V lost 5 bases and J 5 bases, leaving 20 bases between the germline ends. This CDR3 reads CASSRIPGPGGDTQYF. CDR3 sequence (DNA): TGTGCCAGCAGTAGAATACCGGGGCCGGGCGGAGATACGCAGTATTTT. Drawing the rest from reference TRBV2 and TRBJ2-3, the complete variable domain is EPEVTQTPSHQVTQMGQEVILRCVPISNHLYFYWYRQILGQKVEFLVSFYNNEISEKSEIFDDQFSVERPDGSNFTLKIRSTKLEDSAMYFCASSRIPGPGGDTQYFGPGTRLTVL.

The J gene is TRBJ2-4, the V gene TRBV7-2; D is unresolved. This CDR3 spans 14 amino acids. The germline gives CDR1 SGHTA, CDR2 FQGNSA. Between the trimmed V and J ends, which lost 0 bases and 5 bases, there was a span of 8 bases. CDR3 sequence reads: CASSLAFGENIQYF. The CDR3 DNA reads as TGTGCCAGCAGCTTAGCGTTTGGCGAAAACATTCAGTACTTC. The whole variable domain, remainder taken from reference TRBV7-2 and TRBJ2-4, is GAGVSQSPSNKVTEKGKDVELRCDPISGHTALYWYRQSLGQGLEFLIYFQGNSAPDKSGLPSDRFSAERTGGSVSTLTIQRTQQEDSAVYLCASSLAFGENIQYFGAGTRLSVL.

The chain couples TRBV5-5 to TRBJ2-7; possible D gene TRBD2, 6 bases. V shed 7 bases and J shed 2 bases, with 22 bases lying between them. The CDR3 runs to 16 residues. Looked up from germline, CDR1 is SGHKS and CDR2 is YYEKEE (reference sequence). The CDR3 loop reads CASRPEGLSPTYEQYF. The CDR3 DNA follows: TGTGCCAGCCGTCCGGAGGGGTTAAGTCCTACCTACGAGCAGTACTTC. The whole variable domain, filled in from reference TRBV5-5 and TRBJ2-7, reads DAGVTQSPTHLIKTRGQQVTLRCSPISGHKSVSWYQQVLGQGPQFIFQYYEKEERGRGNFPDRFSARQFPNYSSELNVNALLLGDSALYLCASRPEGLSPTYEQYFGPGTRLTVT.

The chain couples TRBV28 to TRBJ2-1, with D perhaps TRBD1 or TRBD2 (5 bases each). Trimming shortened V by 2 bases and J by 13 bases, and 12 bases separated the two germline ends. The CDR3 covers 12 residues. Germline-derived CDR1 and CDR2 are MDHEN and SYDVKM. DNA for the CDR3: TGTGCCAGCAGTTTAGACCGGGACGACCAGTTCTTC. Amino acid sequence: CASSLDRDDQFF.

The CDR3 coding sequence is TGTGCTAGTGGTTTGGGAAGGTACACTGAAGCTTTCTTT. It encodes CASGLGRYTEAFF. The chain has TRBV12-5 and TRBJ1-1; D remains ambiguous. This CDR3 is built from 13 residues. Germline V CDR1 and CDR2: LGHNT, FRNRAP. V was pared by 1 base and J by 3 bases, with 6 bases between.

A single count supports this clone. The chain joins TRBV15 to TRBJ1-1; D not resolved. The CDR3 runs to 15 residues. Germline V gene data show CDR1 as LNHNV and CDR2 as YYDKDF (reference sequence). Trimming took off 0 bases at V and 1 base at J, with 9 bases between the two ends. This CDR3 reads CATSRDRMGNTEAFF. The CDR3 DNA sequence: TGTGCCACCAGCAGAGACAGGATGGGGAACACTGAAGCTTTCTTT.

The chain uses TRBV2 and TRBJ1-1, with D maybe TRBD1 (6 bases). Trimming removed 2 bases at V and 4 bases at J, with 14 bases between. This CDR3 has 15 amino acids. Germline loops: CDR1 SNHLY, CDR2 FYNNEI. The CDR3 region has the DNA TGTGCCAGCAGTGAATCGGGGGGCGGCGGCACTGAAGCTTTCTTT. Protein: CASSESGGGGTEAFF. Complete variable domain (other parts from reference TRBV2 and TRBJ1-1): EPEVTQTPSHQVTQMGQEVILRCVPISNHLYFYWYRQILGQKVEFLVSFYNNEISEKSEIFDDQFSVERPDGSNFTLKIRSTKLEDSAMYFCASSESGGGGTEAFFGQGTRLTVV.

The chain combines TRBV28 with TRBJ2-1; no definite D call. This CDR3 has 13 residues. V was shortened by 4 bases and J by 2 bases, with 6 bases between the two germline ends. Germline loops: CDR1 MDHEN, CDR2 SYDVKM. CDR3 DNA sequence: TGTGCCAGCAGTTCTTGGGCCTACAATGAGCAGTTCTTC. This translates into CASSSWAYNEQFF. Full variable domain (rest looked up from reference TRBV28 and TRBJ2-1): DVKVTQSSRYLVKRTGEKVFLECVQDMDHENMFWYRQDPGLGLRLIYFSYDVKMKEKGDIPEGYSVSREKKERFSLILESASTNQTSMYLCASSSWAYNEQFFGPGTRLTVL.

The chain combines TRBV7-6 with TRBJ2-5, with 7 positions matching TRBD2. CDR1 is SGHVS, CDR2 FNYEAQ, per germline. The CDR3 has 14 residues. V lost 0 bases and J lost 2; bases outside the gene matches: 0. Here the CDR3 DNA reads TGTGCCAGCAGCTTAGCGGGAGGGCAAGAGACCCAGTACTTC. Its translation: CASSLAGGQETQYF.

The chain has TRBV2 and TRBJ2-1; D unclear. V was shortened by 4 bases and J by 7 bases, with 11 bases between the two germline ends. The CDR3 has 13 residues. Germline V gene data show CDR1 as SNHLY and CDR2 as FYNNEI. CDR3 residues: CASSGISTNEQFF. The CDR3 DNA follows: TGTGCCAGCAGTGGGATTTCGACGAATGAGCAGTTCTTC.

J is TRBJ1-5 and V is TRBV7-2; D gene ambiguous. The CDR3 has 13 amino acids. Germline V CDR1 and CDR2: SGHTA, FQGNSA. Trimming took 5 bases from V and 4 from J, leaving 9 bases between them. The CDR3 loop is CASSLQSNQPQHF. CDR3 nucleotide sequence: TGTGCCAGCAGCCTCCAGAGTAATCAGCCCCAGCATTTT.

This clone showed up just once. The CDR3 loop is CASSLAFIGGDYEQYF. CDR3 bases: TGCGCCAGCAGCTTGGCTTTCATTGGGGGCGACTACGAGCAGTACTTC. V and J are TRBV5-1 and TRBJ2-7; TRBD1 might be the D (6 bases). V lost 0 bases to trimming and J lost 3 bases, with 16 bases between them. Germline V lookup: CDR1 SGHRS, CDR2 YFSETQ. This CDR3 is 16 amino acids long.

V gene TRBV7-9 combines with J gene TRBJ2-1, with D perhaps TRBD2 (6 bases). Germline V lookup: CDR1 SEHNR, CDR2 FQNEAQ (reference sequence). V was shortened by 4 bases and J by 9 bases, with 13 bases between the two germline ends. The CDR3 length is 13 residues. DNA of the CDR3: TGTGCCAGCAGCTCCGTTAGCGGCGTTGAGCAGTTCTTC. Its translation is CASSSVSGVEQFF.

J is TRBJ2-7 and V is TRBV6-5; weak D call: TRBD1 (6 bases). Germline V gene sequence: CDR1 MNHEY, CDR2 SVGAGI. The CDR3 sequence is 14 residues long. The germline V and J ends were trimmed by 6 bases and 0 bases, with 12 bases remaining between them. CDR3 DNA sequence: TGTGCCAGCAGGCGCGGACAGCTCTCCTACGAGCAGTACTTC. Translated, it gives CASRRGQLSYEQYF.

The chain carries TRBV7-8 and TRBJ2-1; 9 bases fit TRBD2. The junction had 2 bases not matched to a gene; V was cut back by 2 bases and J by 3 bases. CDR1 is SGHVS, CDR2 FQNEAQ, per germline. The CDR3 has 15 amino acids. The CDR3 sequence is CASSLLAGYYNEQFF. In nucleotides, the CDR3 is TGTGCCAGCAGCTTACTAGCGGGATACTACAATGAGCAGTTCTTC. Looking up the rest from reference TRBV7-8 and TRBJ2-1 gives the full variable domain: GAGVSQSPRYKVAKRGQDVALRCDPISGHVSLFWYQQALGQGPEFLTYFQNEAQLDKSGLPSDRFFAERPEGSVSTLKIQRTQQEDSAVYLCASSLLAGYYNEQFFGPGTRLTVL.